This T cell receptor (beta chain) was recovered during a study of monozygotic twins with cystic fibrosis. Study context: Roughly 2.8 micrograms of fragmented DNA underwent about 14 PCR cycles for library preparation. Study-wide findings and caveats: Clonality was generally low (median approximately 0.0088), higher in the most severe patients.

V was shortened by 3 bases and J by 4 bases, with 20 bases between the two germline ends. The length of the CDR3 is 17 residues. CDR1 and CDR2 from the germline V gene are SNHLY and FYNNEI. To note about this clone: Antigen unknown.

The protocol was immunoSEQ multiplex PCR, while the TCRdb copy is restricted to in-frame clones and leaves out a portion. The sample lists about 22,000 clones, around 97% occurring once. Source material: blood. The gene calls are TRBV2 and TRBJ2-3; the D gene could be TRBD1 or TRBD2 (6 bases each). The source of this sequence is a girl aged 10-17 years with cystic fibrosis. The CDR3 here is CASSDNRPSGAADTQYF. In DNA, the CDR3 is TGTGCCAGCAGTGATAACAGACCCTCGGGGGCGGCAGATACGCAGTATTTT.